This note documents a single TCR beta chain sequence. The sample is drawn from a study of T cell clones after liver transplantation. The CDR3 covers 16 residues. With V trimmed by 3 bases and J by 9 bases, 14 bases remained unmatched. Looked up from germline, CDR1 is SGDLS and CDR2 is YYNGEE. The method was immunoSEQ multiplex PCR; TCRdb's version includes in-frame clones alone and lacks a portion of them. Among about 70,000 clones listed, under 90% were seen once. This chain links TRBV9 with TRBJ2-1; the match to TRBD2 covers 8 bases. This TCR derives from a human patient who received a liver transplant. Some of the T cells may derive from the graft donor. This material consisted of CD4+ T cells from blood, taken 12 months after liver transplant. The CDR3 DNA is TGTGCCAGCAGCGAGGGGACTAGTCCTACTACTAGTGAGCAGTTCTTC. Translating it yields CASSEGTSPTTSEQFF.